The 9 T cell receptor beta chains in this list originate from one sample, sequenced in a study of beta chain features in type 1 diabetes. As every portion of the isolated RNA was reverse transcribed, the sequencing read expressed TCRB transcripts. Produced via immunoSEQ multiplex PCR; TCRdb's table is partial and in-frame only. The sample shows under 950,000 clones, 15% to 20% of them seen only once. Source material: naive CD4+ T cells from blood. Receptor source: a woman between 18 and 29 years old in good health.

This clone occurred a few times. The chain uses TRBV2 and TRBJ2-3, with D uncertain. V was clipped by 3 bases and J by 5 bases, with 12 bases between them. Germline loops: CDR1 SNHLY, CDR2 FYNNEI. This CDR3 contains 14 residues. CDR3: CASSDRQVEDTQYF. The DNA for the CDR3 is TGTGCCAGCAGTGATCGGCAGGTTGAAGATACGCAGTATTTT.

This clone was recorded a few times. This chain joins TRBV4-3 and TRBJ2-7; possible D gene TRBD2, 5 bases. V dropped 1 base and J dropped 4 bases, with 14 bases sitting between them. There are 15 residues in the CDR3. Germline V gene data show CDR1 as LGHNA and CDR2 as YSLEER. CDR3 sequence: CASSQAPSGNYEQYF. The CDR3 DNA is TGCGCCAGCAGCCAAGCTCCCTCCGGGAATTACGAGCAGTACTTC.

CDR3 bases: TGCGCCAGCAGCCAAGGTCCAGCCGCTGCACGCACAGATACGCAGTATTTT. This codes for CASSQGPAAARTDTQYF. The chain combines TRBV4-3 with TRBJ2-3; D gene ambiguous. Deletions cut 1 base from V and 1 base from J, with 15 bases between. Germline values: CDR1 LGHNA, CDR2 YSLEER. The CDR3 has 17 residues.

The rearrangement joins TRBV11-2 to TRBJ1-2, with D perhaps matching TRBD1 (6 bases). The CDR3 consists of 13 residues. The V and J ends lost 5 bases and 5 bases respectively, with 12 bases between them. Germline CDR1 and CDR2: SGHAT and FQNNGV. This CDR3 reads CASSPDGQYGYTF. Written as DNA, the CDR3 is TGTGCCAGCAGCCCAGACGGACAGTATGGCTACACCTTC.

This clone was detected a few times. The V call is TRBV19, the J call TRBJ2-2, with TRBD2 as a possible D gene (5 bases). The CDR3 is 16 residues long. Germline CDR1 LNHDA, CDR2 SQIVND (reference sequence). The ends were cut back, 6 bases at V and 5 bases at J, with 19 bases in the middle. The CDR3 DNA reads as TGTGCCAGTAGAGAGTCCGCGAGGGCCCCGACCGGGGAGCTGTTTTTT. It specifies CASRESARAPTGELFF.

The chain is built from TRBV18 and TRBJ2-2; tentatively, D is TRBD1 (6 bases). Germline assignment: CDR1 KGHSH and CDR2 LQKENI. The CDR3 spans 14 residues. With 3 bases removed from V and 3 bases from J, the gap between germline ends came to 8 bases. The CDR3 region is CASSPWTDTGELFF. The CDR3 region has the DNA TGTGCCAGCTCACCTTGGACAGACACCGGGGAGCTGTTTTTT. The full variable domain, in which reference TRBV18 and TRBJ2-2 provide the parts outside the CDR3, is NAGVMQNPRHLVRRRGQEARLRCSPMKGHSHVYWYRQLPEEGLKFMVYLQKENIIDESGMPKERFSAEFPKEGPSILRIQQVVRGDSAAYFCASSPWTDTGELFFGEGSRLTVL.

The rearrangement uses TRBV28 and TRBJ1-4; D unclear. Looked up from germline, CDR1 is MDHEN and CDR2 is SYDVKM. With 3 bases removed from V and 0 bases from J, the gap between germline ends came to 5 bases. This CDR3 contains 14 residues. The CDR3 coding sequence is TGTGCCAGCAGTTTTGTTTCAACTAATGAAAAACTGTTTTTT. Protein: CASSFVSTNEKLFF.

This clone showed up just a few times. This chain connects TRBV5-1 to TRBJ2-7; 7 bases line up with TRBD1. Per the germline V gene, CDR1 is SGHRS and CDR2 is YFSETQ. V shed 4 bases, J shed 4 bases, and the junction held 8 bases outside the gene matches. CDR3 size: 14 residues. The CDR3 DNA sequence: TGCGCCAGCAGCCCGACAGGGACAAGGTACGAGCAGTACTTC. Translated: CASSPTGTRYEQYF.

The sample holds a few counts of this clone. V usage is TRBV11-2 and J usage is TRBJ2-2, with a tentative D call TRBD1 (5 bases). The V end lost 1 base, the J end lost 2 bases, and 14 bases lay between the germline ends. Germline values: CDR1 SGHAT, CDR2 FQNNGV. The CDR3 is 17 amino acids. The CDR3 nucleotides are TGTGCCAGCAGCTTAGTAGGGCAGGGCGGAAACACCGGGGAGCTGTTTTTT. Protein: CASSLVGQGGNTGELFF.